This T cell receptor beta chain was identified in a study of T cell responses to AZD1222 COVID-19 vaccine. The study's findings and limits: The span of vaccine-associated CD4 TCRs extended across spike, with dominance at 160-218 and 743-854. Donors were chiefly white British, with a greater number of females, and clonal diversity was perhaps underestimated. Only after the peak T cell response were repertoires sampled. Variant regions that are unmutated are reportedly the target of nearly half of spike-specific TCRs.

V was trimmed by 3 bases and J by 7 bases, leaving 10 bases between them. This CDR3 comprises 13 residues. Using immunoSEQ multiplex PCR, the repertoire was profiled, and TCRdb retains in-frame clones only, with some absent. The sample includes 130,000 or so clones, approximately 90% of them seen just once. A remark on this clone: Its antigen remains unknown.

The source was peripheral blood, collected 28 days after the second AZD1222 dose. The chain is built from TRBV12-3 or TRBV12-4 and TRBJ1-5; D is unresolved. This receptor was taken from an adult who received the AZD1222 COVID-19 vaccine. The CDR3 DNA reads TGTGCCAGCAGTTTCCGTCAGGACCAGCCCCAGCATTTT. It yields the protein CASSFRQDQPQHF.